This T cell receptor beta chain was captured by sequencing in a study of shared clonotypes between healthy human individuals (dated by TCRdb to 2018 to 2020). About the investigation overall: A couple of women and a few men aged 18 to 49 years were included in the cohort. Per donor, three plates each were used for CD4 naive and CD4 memory, two for CD8 naive, and one for CD8 memory. To estimate repertoire size and how much clonotypes are shared between individuals, the study performed deep sequencing of blood TCR repertoires from roughly five healthy adults. Different laboratories and diverse techniques were used to prepare libraries and sequence TCR repertoires, to increase sequencing depth and limit assay-specific biases. Between about 0.94 and 8.9 billion PBMCs per donor were obtained by leukapheresis.

Points on this clone: It has no known antigen specificity. No clone much larger than this one lies a single base away; base qualities are absent.

The donors were healthy, HIV-negative adults with no recently reported acute infections or vaccinations. Only Caucasian adults living in Nashville, Tennessee, USA were represented among the donors. Magnetic negative selection was used to enrich CD4+ T cells, after which naive cells were positively selected on CD45RA and the negative fraction became the memory subset. Blood was collected by leukapheresis, and PBMCs were isolated by Ficoll-Histopaque density gradient centrifugation and then cryopreserved in liquid nitrogen vapor phase. Purity and quantity of every magnetically sorted T cell population were checked by analytical flow cytometry. Genomic DNA was isolated from every sorted fraction and measured by UV absorbance on a Nanodrop 2000c. TCR CDR3 regions were amplified from genomic DNA by multiplex PCR using the deep immunoSEQ assay. Genomic DNA extracted from each cell subset was distributed evenly over all wells of several immunoSEQ 96-well plates, and each plate served as one replicate. For sorted subsets, approximately 190 ng genomic DNA, equal to tens of thousands of T cell genomes, was loaded into each replicate PCR. Purified libraries were quantified with a Qubit 3.0 fluorometer, sized on a Bioanalyzer 2100, and re-quantified with the KAPA Library Quantification kit. Every immunoSEQ 96-well plate was sequenced on a separate single-read 150-cycle Illumina NextSeq 550 flow cell. The study's own analysis went as follows. Because only junctional sequences without quality scores were contained in the immunoSEQ output, filtering matching that applied to full-length reads could not be performed. Sequences were annotated with PyIR, a Python wrapper for IgBLAST v1.9, and V/J genes and CDR3 were assigned using IMGT germline references. Reads with weak V/J assignments (E-value above 1e-6), missing CDR3, stop codons, out-of-frame junctions, or ambiguous translated residues were removed. A V3J clonotype was defined by an identical inferred V gene, J gene, and CDR3 amino acid sequence. To compute the percentage overlap between repertoires, the number of shared unique clonotypes was divided by the size of the smaller repertoire. Richness of each repertoire was evaluated using RTK rarefaction, the Chao1 estimator, and Recon v2.1 estimates of unobserved clonotypes. Generation probabilities for all TCRbeta clonotypes obtained by the gDNA method from several donors were computed using OLGA. TCRdb provides this immuneACCESS table in a form limited to in-frame rearrangements. Some clones are lacking; in checked studies, under half of them reflect an unresolved V gene, and why the rest are absent is not known. For V, J and clone size, that table is used; D and trimming come from the DNA. The sample includes approximately 2,300,000 clones, with roughly 90% observed a single time. The ten largest clonotypes hold around 0.35% of the sample.

General findings and caveats noted by the study authors: Naive subsets generally had larger estimated clonotype richness than memory subsets. The genetic and exposure-history diversity represented was limited by the small number of donors. Sampling was limited to blood, and TCR repertoires in tissue likely differ from TCR repertoires in blood. Higher generation probabilities were observed for clonotypes shared by all four sorted-subset donors than for non-shared clonotypes. When several donors were compared, the shared fraction of clonotypes was 5% to 6.5% for naive CD4, 3% to 4% for naive CD8, 2% to 2.5% for memory CD4, and 0.35% to 0.5% for memory CD8. Pairwise subsampling led to the expectation that sequencing depth would affect the degree of clonotype sharing among donors. Even with the large sequencing depth, rarefaction of the sorted-subset datasets indicated that sequencing was incomplete.

The junction shows trimming of 0 bases on V and 0 bases on J, plus 12 bases between the germline ends. The CDR3 numbers 17 residues from cysteine through phenylalanine. The kept DNA is CDR3 alone, 51 bases in frame from the first base. The germline V gene (reference sequence) provides CDR1 LNHNV and CDR2 YYDKDF. The source of this sequence is a man aged 18 to 29 in good health. Some clones in this sample may be carry-over from other donors' samples. The chain couples TRBV15 to TRBJ1-5; the D gene lacks a confident call. Sequencing used naive CD4+ T cells from PBMCs. The cell subset or site label of this sample denotes: CD45RA+ positively selected. The DNA sequence is TGTGCCACCAGCAGAGAGGCCGGTTATGATAGCAATCAGCCCCAGCATTTT. It codes for CATSREAGYDSNQPQHF.